One and the same sample provided the 19 T cell receptor beta chains below, sequenced in a study of cytomegalovirus exposure and HLA in healthy donors. PCR employed 60 Vbeta and 13 Jbeta primers. This table comes from immunoSEQ multiplex PCR, and its TCRdb copy is limited to in-frame clones, with some not included. The sample carries 100,000 to 150,000 clones, about 84% recorded once. Sample: PBMCs. The receptors derive from a man aged 40-55 years in good health and CMV-seronegative.

This clone has only a few counts. The rearrangement uses TRBV2 and TRBJ2-6; D call uncertain. Germline V gene lookup returns CDR1 SNHLY and CDR2 FYNNEI. V shed 7 bases and J shed 4 bases, with 11 bases lying between them. The CDR3 contains 14 residues. The DNA of the CDR3 is TGTGCCAGCAATCGGGTGGAAGGGGCCAACGTCCTGACTTTC. Amino acid sequence: CASNRVEGANVLTF. The full variable domain, rest sourced from reference TRBV2 and TRBJ2-6, is EPEVTQTPSHQVTQMGQEVILRCVPISNHLYFYWYRQILGQKVEFLVSFYNNEISEKSEIFDDQFSVERPDGSNFTLKIRSTKLEDSAMYFCASNRVEGANVLTFGAGSRLTVL.

This sequence joins TRBV18 and TRBJ2-2; D ambiguous. The V end lost 1 base, the J end lost 1 base, and 10 bases lay between the germline ends. The germline CDR1 and CDR2 sequences are KGHSH and LQKENI. The CDR3 spans 16 residues. CDR3 nucleotides: TGTGCCAGCTCACCACTTATGACGGGGAACACCGGGGAGCTGTTTTTT. This translates into CASSPLMTGNTGELFF.

The V call is TRBV6-6, the J call TRBJ2-5; 8 nucleotides align to TRBD2. Trimming cost V 6 bases and J 4 bases; bases outside gene matches: 10. This CDR3 has 15 amino acids. Germline CDR1 is MNHNY and CDR2 is SVGAGI (reference sequence). The CDR3 here is CASSGGGALTETQYF. DNA for the CDR3: TGTGCCAGCAGCGGGGGGGGAGCCCTCACAGAGACCCAGTACTTC.

The V call is TRBV7-2, the J call TRBJ1-6, with TRBD1 identical over 8 bases. Per the germline V gene, CDR1 is SGHTA and CDR2 is FQGNSA. This CDR3 comprises 16 residues. The J segment lost 7 bases and the V segment lost 5 bases, leaving 10 bases of the junction unmatched. CDR3 sequence: CASSPLRQGRNSPLHF. In DNA form, the CDR3 reads TGTGCCAGCAGCCCCCTGAGACAGGGGAGAAATTCACCCCTCCACTTT. The full variable domain, its missing parts supplied by reference TRBV7-2 and TRBJ1-6, is GAGVSQSPSNKVTEKGKDVELRCDPISGHTALYWYRQSLGQGLEFLIYFQGNSAPDKSGLPSDRFSAERTGGSVSTLTIQRTQQEDSAVYLCASSPLRQGRNSPLHFGNGTRLTVT.

This chain uses TRBV27 with TRBJ2-1; TRBD1 matches 8 bases. This CDR3 contains 17 residues. V shed 0 bases and J 8 bases; nucleotides not matched to a gene: 12. Germline lookup yields CDR1 MNHEY and CDR2 SMNVEV (reference sequence). The CDR3 coding sequence is TGTGCCAGCAGTTTATCCGGAGGAGGCAGGGGGCAACATGAGCAGTTCTTC. It specifies CASSLSGGGRGQHEQFF.

The table lists this clone with a few counts. The genes are TRBV7-2 and TRBJ2-3; D is possibly TRBD1 (5 bases). The CDR3 spans 15 residues. V lost 2 bases and J lost 7, with 16 bases in between. Germline CDR1 and CDR2: SGHTA and FQGNSA. The CDR3 DNA reads as TGTGCCAGCAGCTTACCCTTCGGTGGGGCAAATACGCAGTATTTT. Amino acids: CASSLPFGGANTQYF.

The V gene is TRBV7-8, the J gene TRBJ2-5, with 7 bases identical to TRBD1. This CDR3 has 15 amino acids. Germline CDR1 and CDR2: SGHVS and FQNEAQ. Trimming at V came to 5 bases and at J to 5 bases, leaving 11 bases not matched to a gene. The CDR3, as DNA: TGTGCCAGCAGCCCCTTTGACAGGGCTCAGGAGACCCAGTACTTC. This gives the protein CASSPFDRAQETQYF.

This clone was seen a few times. The CDR3 protein is CASSLEQTTEAFF. Written as DNA, the CDR3 is TGTGCCAGCAGCTTGGAACAGACCACTGAAGCTTTCTTT. This chain joins TRBV7-3 and TRBJ1-1; D gene ambiguous. Germline-derived CDR1 and CDR2 are SGHTA and FQGTGA. This CDR3 spans 13 amino acids. V shed 3 bases and J shed 4 bases, with 9 bases lying between them.

The chain couples TRBV2 to TRBJ1-1; tentative D call: TRBD1 (5 bases). V lost 3 bases, J lost 6 bases, and 14 bases lay in between. Germline loops: CDR1 SNHLY, CDR2 FYNNEI. The CDR3 totals 14 residues. CDR3 sequence (DNA): TGTGCCAGCAGTGACAGGGCGCCGATCGCTGAAGCTTTCTTT. Amino acids: CASSDRAPIAEAFF.

This clone has more than one count but fewer than ten. The chain has TRBV6-4 and TRBJ1-5; TRBD1 agrees at 7 bases. CDR1 and CDR2 from the germline V gene are MRHNA and SNTAGT. After removal of 0 bases from V and 0 bases from J, the junction contained 14 bases not matched to a gene. The CDR3 is 20 amino acids. The CDR3 protein is CASSDSKSRYRGDSNQPQHF. CDR3 coding DNA: TGTGCCAGCAGTGACTCGAAAAGCCGGTACAGGGGAGATAGCAATCAGCCCCAGCATTTT.

This clone was counted between two and nine times. This chain uses TRBV7-8 with TRBJ1-2, with 7 bases that match TRBD1. This CDR3 contains 17 residues. V lost 3 bases and J lost 2; bases outside the gene matches: 12. Germline lookup yields CDR1 SGHVS and CDR2 FQNEAQ. CDR3 loop: CASSLVPGTDRNYGYTF. The CDR3 DNA reads as TGTGCCAGCAGCTTGGTTCCCGGGACAGATCGGAACTATGGCTACACCTTC.

On this clone itself: Other DNA sequences in this specimen translate into the identical CDR3. This chain joins TRBV6-1 and TRBJ1-5; the D is unclear. CDR1 is MNHNS, CDR2 SASEGT, per germline. The CDR3 is 12 residues long. Trimming cost V 6 bases and J 7 bases, with 10 bases left between them. Here the CDR3 DNA reads TGTGCCAGCAGACAACAGAACCAGCCCCAGCATTTT. Translation gives CASRQQNQPQHF.

The chain recombines TRBV4-3 with TRBJ2-3, with 8 bases lining up with TRBD2. J lost 2 bases, V lost 0 bases, and 7 bases had no gene match. Germline V gives CDR1 LGHNA, CDR2 YSLEER. CDR3 length: 17 residues. This chain's CDR3 is CASSQDGAGGYTDTQYF. In DNA form, the CDR3 reads TGCGCCAGCAGCCAAGATGGGGCGGGGGGTTACACAGATACGCAGTATTTT.

The rearrangement links TRBV11-2 to TRBJ1-2, with no clear D. The CDR3 runs 15 residues. With 1 base removed from V and 2 bases from J, the gap between germline ends came to 11 bases. Germline V gene sequence: CDR1 SGHAT, CDR2 FQNNGV. Here the CDR3 reads CASSLGGTSNYGYTF. DNA for the CDR3: TGTGCCAGCAGCTTAGGTGGCACCTCGAACTATGGCTACACCTTC.

CDR3 amino acids: CASTQLSRNVNQPQHF. The CDR3 nucleotides read TGTGCCAGCACCCAGTTGTCCAGGAACGTCAATCAGCCCCAGCATTTT. V and J are TRBV7-8 and TRBJ1-5; D remains unclear. V shed 7 bases and J shed 3 bases, with 19 bases lying between them. This CDR3 comprises 16 residues. Germline lookup yields CDR1 SGHVS and CDR2 FQNEAQ. The whole variable domain, remainder taken from reference TRBV7-8 and TRBJ1-5, is GAGVSQSPRYKVAKRGQDVALRCDPISGHVSLFWYQQALGQGPEFLTYFQNEAQLDKSGLPSDRFFAERPEGSVSTLKIQRTQQEDSAVYLCASTQLSRNVNQPQHFGDGTRLSIL.

The chain links TRBV18 to TRBJ2-7; tentative D call: TRBD1 (6 bases). CDR3 length: 15 amino acids. Germline V gives CDR1 KGHSH, CDR2 LQKENI. V was clipped by 3 bases and J by 4 bases, with 16 bases between them. CDR3 in DNA: TGTGCCAGCTCACCGGTCTACAGGGATTCGTACGAGCAGTACTTC. The encoded protein is CASSPVYRDSYEQYF.

The rearrangement joins TRBV12-5 to TRBJ1-2, with TRBD1 matching 8 bases. Germline V gene lookup returns CDR1 LGHNT and CDR2 FRNRAP. This CDR3 has 16 residues. Trimming removed 0 bases from V and 7 bases from J; junction bases left unmatched: 10. CDR3 in DNA: TGTGCTAGTGGTTTGGTACCCCAGGGGGCTCCCCTTGGCTACACCTTC. This codes for CASGLVPQGAPLGYTF.

V gene TRBV28 combines with J gene TRBJ1-1, with a possible D match to TRBD1 (5 bases). CDR1 and CDR2 from the germline V gene are MDHEN and SYDVKM. The CDR3 extends over 15 amino acids. Trimming shortened V by 5 bases and J by 5 bases, and 18 bases separated the two germline ends. CDR3 protein: CASSPLTGGFTEAFF. CDR3 nucleotide sequence: TGTGCCAGCAGTCCGTTAACGGGGGGATTTACTGAAGCTTTCTTT.

The rearrangement joins TRBV15 to TRBJ2-7; D is unresolved. Germline V gene sequence: CDR1 LNHNV, CDR2 YYDKDF (reference sequence). This CDR3 is built from 13 residues. The ends were cut back, 0 bases at V and 4 bases at J, with 7 bases in the middle. The CDR3 DNA reads as TGTGCCACCAGCAGAGATCGACAATACGAGCAGTACTTC. Its translation is CATSRDRQYEQYF.